A selection of T cell receptor beta chains follows, all from one sample in a study of T cell repertoires in cytomegalovirus infection. TCRdb reanalysed the reads using MiXCR and keeps one entry per CDR3 protein. The profile shows around 750,000 distinct CDR3 sequences, about 33% of them singletons. The antigens of these receptors remain unknown. Sequenced here: cultured CD8+ T cells from PBMCs, sampled from culture after CMV antigen stimulation. These receptors originate from a human donor in good health (CMV status not recorded). Some clones in this sample may be carry-over from other donors' samples. Each CDR3 is given with its conserved first and last residue. The D gene is left open where the match is weak. Rows give clone size only sometimes, using once, few, many, or a class for an expanded clone.

CDR3 DNA: TGTGCCAGTAGTCCCCGGGACGCCAGCTCCTACGAGCAGTACTTC; CDR3 protein: CASSPRDASSYEQYF; J gene: TRBJ2-7; clone size: .; D gene: .; V gene: TRBV19
CDR3 DNA: TGTGCCAGCAGCTTAGCCTACAGTGGACCCAATTCATCCCTCCACTTT; CDR3 protein: CASSLAYSGPNSSLHF; J gene: TRBJ1-6; clone size: .; D gene: .; V gene: TRBV7-2
CDR3 DNA: TGCGCCAGCAGCCAAGAGGAGAACAGGGGACTAGCCAAAAACATTCAGTACTTC; CDR3 protein: CASSQEENRGLAKNIQYF; J gene: TRBJ2-4; clone size: few; D gene: .; V gene: TRBV4-1
CDR3 DNA: TGTGCCAGCAGCCAACTATTTTCCGGGACAGGGACCTACAATGAGCAGTTCTTC; CDR3 protein: CASSQLFSGTGTYNEQFF; J gene: TRBJ2-1; clone size: .; D gene: TRBD1; V gene: TRBV14
CDR3 DNA: TGTGCCACCGGTCTATCACCAGATACGCAGTATTTT; CDR3 protein: CATGLSPDTQYF; J gene: TRBJ2-3; clone size: few; D gene: .; V gene: TRBV27
CDR3 DNA: TGTGCCAGTAGTTTTGACGGCCCTAACTATGGCTACACCTTC; CDR3 protein: CASSFDGPNYGYTF; J gene: TRBJ1-2; clone size: .; D gene: .; V gene: TRBV19
CDR3 DNA: TGTGCCAGCAGCCATACACGACAGGAAGGACTAAGGGACTCGGGCACAGATACGCAGTATTTT; CDR3 protein: CASSHTRQEGLRDSGTDTQYF; J gene: TRBJ2-3; clone size: many; D gene: .; V gene: TRBV12-3/TRBV12-4
CDR3 DNA: TGTGCCAGCACCGACAGTTTGAACACTGAAGCTTTCTTT; CDR3 protein: CASTDSLNTEAFF; J gene: TRBJ1-1; clone size: .; D gene: .; V gene: TRBV6-5
CDR3 DNA: TGTGCCAGCAGTTACCTTGCCGTGGGGGCAGATTCCCCCTTTGCCAGCGGGGAGCTGTTTTTT; CDR3 protein: CASSYLAVGADSPFASGELFF; J gene: TRBJ2-2; clone size: .; D gene: .; V gene: TRBV6-6
CDR3 DNA: TGTGCCAGCAGTTACCAGGGACTAGCGGACTCTCCCTACGAGCAGTACTTC; CDR3 protein: CASSYQGLADSPYEQYF; J gene: TRBJ2-7; clone size: .; D gene: TRBD2; V gene: TRBV27
CDR3 DNA: TGTGCCATCCCCGTCCTAGCGGGGGGGCCGAATGAGCAGTTCTTC; CDR3 protein: CAIPVLAGGPNEQFF; J gene: TRBJ2-1; clone size: few; D gene: TRBD2; V gene: TRBV2
CDR3 DNA: TGTGCCAGCAGCTTATTGTCCGGACAGGTCACAGATACGCAGTATTTT; CDR3 protein: CASSLLSGQVTDTQYF; J gene: TRBJ2-3; clone size: few; D gene: TRBD1; V gene: TRBV7-8
CDR3 DNA: TGTGCCAGCAGCTTAAGTCCTGTGGCCGGGGAGCTGTTTTTT; CDR3 protein: CASSLSPVAGELFF; J gene: TRBJ2-2; clone size: .; D gene: .; V gene: TRBV7-3
CDR3 DNA: TGTGCCAGCAGTTGGGAAGGGGCGGTCTATGGCTACACCTTC; CDR3 protein: CASSWEGAVYGYTF; J gene: TRBJ1-2; clone size: .; D gene: .; V gene: TRBV28
CDR3 DNA: TGTGCCACCAGCAGAGATGGACAGGGTGGAGATACGCAGTATTTT; CDR3 protein: CATSRDGQGGDTQYF; J gene: TRBJ2-3; clone size: .; D gene: TRBD1; V gene: TRBV15
CDR3 DNA: TGTGCCAGCAGCCAAATAGACAGGGTGGATGAAAAACTGTTTTTT; CDR3 protein: CASSQIDRVDEKLFF; J gene: TRBJ1-4; clone size: .; D gene: TRBD1; V gene: TRBV9
CDR3 DNA: TGTGCCAGCAGTATGGGGACTTCTGGGGCTGAAGCTTTCTTT; CDR3 protein: CASSMGTSGAEAFF; J gene: TRBJ1-1; clone size: .; D gene: .; V gene: TRBV12-3/TRBV12-4
CDR3 DNA: TGTGCCAGCACTTTGCGAACAGGGGGCTTAAACATTCAGTACTTC; CDR3 protein: CASTLRTGGLNIQYF; J gene: TRBJ2-4; clone size: few; D gene: TRBD1; V gene: TRBV5-8
CDR3 DNA: TGTGCCAGCAGCTTCCCACATACAGGTAGCTCCTACAATGAGCAGTTCTTC; CDR3 protein: CASSFPHTGSSYNEQFF; J gene: TRBJ2-1; clone size: many; D gene: .; V gene: TRBV7-2
CDR3 DNA: TGTGCCAGCAGTTTAAAGGTCAGGGCATCAGATACGCAGTATTTT; CDR3 protein: CASSLKVRASDTQYF; J gene: TRBJ2-3; clone size: .; D gene: .; V gene: TRBV12-3/TRBV12-4
CDR3 DNA: TGTGCCAGCAGTGGACAGGGATTAGGCAATGAGCAGTTCTTC; CDR3 protein: CASSGQGLGNEQFF; J gene: TRBJ2-1; clone size: few; D gene: TRBD1; V gene: TRBV6-5
CDR3 DNA: TGTGCCAGCAGCCTCCCCCAGGGGGCGGACTTCTCTGGGGCCAACGTCCTGACTTTC; CDR3 protein: CASSLPQGADFSGANVLTF; J gene: TRBJ2-6; clone size: .; D gene: TRBD1; V gene: TRBV7-2
CDR3 DNA: TGTGCCAGCAGCTACGAGGGGGACTCCTACAATGAGCAGTTCTTC; CDR3 protein: CASSYEGDSYNEQFF; J gene: TRBJ2-1; clone size: many; D gene: .; V gene: TRBV7-2
CDR3 DNA: TGCAGCGTTGACGGGGGGGACAGGGAAACAGATACGCAGTATTTT; CDR3 protein: CSVDGGDRETDTQYF; J gene: TRBJ2-3; clone size: .; D gene: .; V gene: TRBV29-1
CDR3 DNA: TGTGCCAGCAGTTTGGGGGCAGGGGGCATGAGTGAAAAACTGTTTTTT; CDR3 protein: CASSLGAGGMSEKLFF; J gene: TRBJ1-4; clone size: few; D gene: TRBD1; V gene: TRBV27
CDR3 DNA: TGTGCCAGCAGTCATGGGACAGGACTCAATCAGCCCCAGCATTTT; CDR3 protein: CASSHGTGLNQPQHF; J gene: TRBJ1-5; clone size: .; D gene: TRBD1; V gene: TRBV6-5
CDR3 DNA: TGTGCCAGCAGCCAAGGCTGGCAGGGGATCTCCTACAATGAGCAGTTCTTC; CDR3 protein: CASSQGWQGISYNEQFF; J gene: TRBJ2-1; clone size: .; D gene: .; V gene: TRBV14
CDR3 DNA: TGTGCCAGCAGCTTAGTCGGCGCAACCAACTCCTACAATGAGCAGTTCTTC; CDR3 protein: CASSLVGATNSYNEQFF; J gene: TRBJ2-1; clone size: .; D gene: .; V gene: TRBV11-2
CDR3 DNA: TGTGCCAGCAGCTTGTCGAGACTCCGAGAGAAGGGAGATACGCAGTATTTT; CDR3 protein: CASSLSRLREKGDTQYF; J gene: TRBJ2-3; clone size: few; D gene: .; V gene: TRBV7-8
CDR3 DNA: TGTGCCAGCAGCCCACGGGAGGGACTAAACACCGGGGAGCTGTTTTTT; CDR3 protein: CASSPREGLNTGELFF; J gene: TRBJ2-2; clone size: many; D gene: TRBD2; V gene: TRBV4-2
CDR3 DNA: TGTGCCAGCCATCTAGCGGGGGGGCCGAGAGATACGCAGTATTTT; CDR3 protein: CASHLAGGPRDTQYF; J gene: TRBJ2-3; clone size: .; D gene: TRBD2; V gene: TRBV7-2
CDR3 DNA: TGTGCCAGCAGCGCCGACACCAATGAGCAGTTCTTC; CDR3 protein: CASSADTNEQFF; J gene: TRBJ2-1; clone size: .; D gene: .; V gene: TRBV7-6
CDR3 DNA: TGTGCCGCCTTTCCCGGCCTCCCCCACGGGAGGACTAGCACAGATACGCAGTATTTT; CDR3 protein: CAAFPGLPHGRTSTDTQYF; J gene: TRBJ2-3; clone size: .; D gene: TRBD2; V gene: TRBV27
CDR3 DNA: TGTGCCACCAGCAGGGGATTGTTGAAGACAGACAATGAGCAGTTCTTC; CDR3 protein: CATSRGLLKTDNEQFF; J gene: TRBJ2-1; clone size: few; D gene: .; V gene: TRBV15
CDR3 DNA: TGTGCCAGCAGTTACCGGGACAGGGGTCTCTACGAGCAGTACTTC; CDR3 protein: CASSYRDRGLYEQYF; J gene: TRBJ2-7; clone size: .; D gene: TRBD1; V gene: TRBV27
CDR3 DNA: TGTGCCAGCACCGATAGCGGGCACACAGATACGCAGTATTTT; CDR3 protein: CASTDSGHTDTQYF; J gene: TRBJ2-3; clone size: .; D gene: TRBD2; V gene: TRBV12-3/TRBV12-4
CDR3 DNA: TGTGCCAGTACCGTAGCGGGGATTACCGGGGAGCTGTTTTTT; CDR3 protein: CASTVAGITGELFF; J gene: TRBJ2-2; clone size: .; D gene: TRBD2; V gene: TRBV19
CDR3 DNA: TGCGCCAGCAGTGACGGGGCCTCGTCCTACGAGCAGTACTTC; CDR3 protein: CASSDGASSYEQYF; J gene: TRBJ2-7; clone size: few; D gene: .; V gene: TRBV10-2
CDR3 DNA: TGTGCCAGTCTTTGGGGAGATACGCAGTATTTT; CDR3 protein: CASLWGDTQYF; J gene: TRBJ2-3; clone size: .; D gene: .; V gene: TRBV12-3/TRBV12-4
CDR3 DNA: TGCGCCAGCAGCCAAGAGGGAACAGGGGGGACAGATACGCAGTATTTT; CDR3 protein: CASSQEGTGGTDTQYF; J gene: TRBJ2-3; clone size: .; D gene: TRBD1; V gene: TRBV4-1
CDR3 DNA: TGTGCCAGTAGTATACCCCCCTACAAATATAGCAATCAGCCCCAGCATTTT; CDR3 protein: CASSIPPYKYSNQPQHF; J gene: TRBJ1-5; clone size: few; D gene: .; V gene: TRBV19
CDR3 DNA: TGTGCCAGCAGTCCCACCATCCCCTTCGACAGAGACACCGGGGAGCTGTTTTTT; CDR3 protein: CASSPTIPFDRDTGELFF; J gene: TRBJ2-2; clone size: .; D gene: .; V gene: TRBV28
CDR3 DNA: TGTACCAGCAGCTTGGCCCAGCGGGGTGTCACAGATACGCAGTATTTT; CDR3 protein: CTSSLAQRGVTDTQYF; J gene: TRBJ2-3; clone size: .; D gene: TRBD2; V gene: TRBV5-4
CDR3 DNA: TGTGCCAGCAGTGAGTTTGTCACGACTAATGAAAAACTGTTTTTT; CDR3 protein: CASSEFVTTNEKLFF; J gene: TRBJ1-4; clone size: .; D gene: .; V gene: TRBV6-1
CDR3 DNA: TGTGCCACCAGAGGCCAGGGGGACACCGGGGAGCTGTTTTTT; CDR3 protein: CATRGQGDTGELFF; J gene: TRBJ2-2; clone size: .; D gene: TRBD1; V gene: TRBV24-1
CDR3 DNA: TGTGCGGCCACGGACCGAACCCCTAACTATGGCTACACCTTC; CDR3 protein: CAATDRTPNYGYTF; J gene: TRBJ1-2; clone size: .; D gene: .; V gene: TRBV2
CDR3 DNA: TGTGCCAGCAGCTTATTCCCGACAGGGGAAGGTGAAAAACTGTTTTTT; CDR3 protein: CASSLFPTGEGEKLFF; J gene: TRBJ1-4; clone size: .; D gene: TRBD1; V gene: TRBV7-9
CDR3 DNA: TGTGCCAGCAGTTTATTTCCACAAGTAACACCCCTCCACTTT; CDR3 protein: CASSLFPQVTPLHF; J gene: TRBJ1-6; clone size: .; D gene: .; V gene: TRBV27
CDR3 DNA: TGTGCCAGCAGTTCGGGTCGAACAGGGACCTACGAGCAGTACTTC; CDR3 protein: CASSSGRTGTYEQYF; J gene: TRBJ2-7; clone size: .; D gene: .; V gene: TRBV12-3/TRBV12-4
CDR3 DNA: TGTGCCACCCTCCCAGGGGGCGCCTACAATGAGCAGTTCTTC; CDR3 protein: CATLPGGAYNEQFF; J gene: TRBJ2-1; clone size: .; D gene: TRBD1; V gene: TRBV27
CDR3 DNA: TGTGCCAGCAGCTCGTACGGGGGCTTACAAGAGACCCAGTACTTC; CDR3 protein: CASSSYGGLQETQYF; J gene: TRBJ2-5; clone size: .; D gene: .; V gene: TRBV7-6
CDR3 DNA: TGTGCCAGCAGTTTATTGGGGACAGGGGTCGGGGCCAACGTCCTGACTTTC; CDR3 protein: CASSLLGTGVGANVLTF; J gene: TRBJ2-6; clone size: few; D gene: TRBD1; V gene: TRBV27
CDR3 DNA: TGTGCCAGCAGCTTAGAGGCTAGCTCGGGTGAGACCCAGTACTTC; CDR3 protein: CASSLEASSGETQYF; J gene: TRBJ2-5; clone size: many; D gene: .; V gene: TRBV7-6
CDR3 DNA: TGTGCCAGCAGCTTATCTCCAGGGCTGGGACAAGAGACCCAGTACTTC; CDR3 protein: CASSLSPGLGQETQYF; J gene: TRBJ2-5; clone size: many; D gene: .; V gene: TRBV7-9
CDR3 DNA: TGTGCCAGCAGTCCCCCCGAATCGGTGGATCTTTACGAGCAGTACTTC; CDR3 protein: CASSPPESVDLYEQYF; J gene: TRBJ2-7; clone size: .; D gene: .; V gene: TRBV5-4
CDR3 DNA: TGTGCCAGCAGCTTTGCGACAAGACAGCCCCAGCATTTT; CDR3 protein: CASSFATRQPQHF; J gene: TRBJ1-5; clone size: many; D gene: .; V gene: TRBV7-8
CDR3 DNA: TGTGCCAGCAGCTTATGGGCGGCAGGGGTATTAAGCGATGAGCAGTTCTTC; CDR3 protein: CASSLWAAGVLSDEQFF; J gene: TRBJ2-1; clone size: once; D gene: .; V gene: TRBV11-2
CDR3 DNA: TGTGCCAGCCGATTAGCGGGCTACTACAATGAGCAGTTCTTC; CDR3 protein: CASRLAGYYNEQFF; J gene: TRBJ2-1; clone size: .; D gene: TRBD2; V gene: TRBV28